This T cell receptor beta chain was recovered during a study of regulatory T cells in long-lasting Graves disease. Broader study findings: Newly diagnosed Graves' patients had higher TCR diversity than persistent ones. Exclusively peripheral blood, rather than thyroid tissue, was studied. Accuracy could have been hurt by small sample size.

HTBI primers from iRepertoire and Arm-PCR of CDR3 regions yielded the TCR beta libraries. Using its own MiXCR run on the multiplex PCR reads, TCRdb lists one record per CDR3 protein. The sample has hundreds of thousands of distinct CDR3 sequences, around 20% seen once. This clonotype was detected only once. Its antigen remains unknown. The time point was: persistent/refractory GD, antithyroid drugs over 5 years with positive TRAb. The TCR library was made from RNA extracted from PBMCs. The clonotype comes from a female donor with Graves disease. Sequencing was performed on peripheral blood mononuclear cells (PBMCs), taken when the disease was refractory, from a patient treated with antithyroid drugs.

The CDR3 sequence is CASSEPAYSNQPQHF. DNA of the CDR3: TGTGCCAGCAGTGAACCAGCCTATAGCAATCAGCCCCAGCATTTT. This chain connects TRBV6-2 or TRBV6-3 to TRBJ1-5; D is uncertain. Germline lookup yields CDR1 MNHEY and CDR2 SVGEGT. V gave up 5 bases and J gave up 0 bases, with 11 bases separating them. The CDR3 runs 15 residues.